Included here is one T cell receptor (beta chain) sequence, with context. Its specificity is unknown. TCRdb's table, derived via immunoSEQ multiplex PCR, lists solely in-frame clones and lacks some. Of about 2,200,000 clones detected, around 93% appear once; the ten largest clones hold more than 1.5%. This sample is part of a study of shared clonotypes between healthy human individuals. About the study: Three plates were used per donor for CD4 naive, three for CD4 memory, two for CD8 naive and one for CD8 memory.

Regarding the study as a whole: Rarefaction revealed incomplete sorted-subset sequencing despite large depth. In this cohort, only blood was sampled, and tissue repertoires likely differ.

Germline CDR1 reads MGHRA; CDR2 reads YSYEKL. CDR3 length: 14 residues. Trimming removed 6 bases at V and 4 bases at J, with 16 bases between. Naive CD8 cells comprised CD45RO-negative, CCR7-positively selected cells, excluding terminally differentiated effector memory CD45RA+ cells. This sequence originates from a man younger than 30 in good health. Some clones in this sample may be carry-over from other donors' samples. The rearrangement links TRBV4-1 to TRBJ2-7; weak D call: TRBD1 (6 bases). The sample consisted of naive CD8+ T cells from PBMCs. The DNA of the CDR3 is TGCGCCAGCAGTAAGGGGTCCAGGGGATACGAGCAGTACTTC. Translating it yields CASSKGSRGYEQYF.